The 21 T cell receptor beta chains below all came from one sample that was sequenced in a study of blood T cells in healthy people across ages. Alongside a J-beta primer mix, a sample-barcoded 5' primer served in a second PCR lasting 7 to 11 cycles. TCRdb fed the 5' RACE reads into MiXCR, producing one record per CDR3 protein. The sample lists about 900,000 distinct CDR3 sequences, around 62% seen once, with about 30% in the top ten. The sample taken for sequencing was blood. Receptors originate from a man aged 25-45 years in good health.

On this clonotype itself: One end of the junction is discordant with germline, which a read error may explain. The chain carries TRBV5-1 and TRBJ2-1; TRBD1 matches 8 bases. Germline-derived CDR1 and CDR2 are SGHRS and YFSETQ. CDR3 length: 16 residues. This CDR3 reads CASSQQGVASYNKQFF. The CDR3 DNA follows: TGCGCCAGCAGCCAACAGGGGGTAGCCTCCTACAATAAGCAGTTCTTC.

This clonotype was seen ten or more times. The genes are TRBV6-6 and TRBJ2-3; TRBD2 agrees at 8 bases. The CDR3 has 16 amino acids. Germline V gives CDR1 MNHNY, CDR2 SVGAGI (reference sequence). The J segment lost 4 bases and the V segment lost 0 bases, leaving 6 bases of the junction unmatched. The CDR3 DNA reads TGTGCCAGCAGTTACTCTCCGGGGGGGCATTCAGATACGCAGTATTTT. It encodes CASSYSPGGHSDTQYF.

This clonotype was detected once. At one end, the junction sequence differs from germline, possibly due to a read error. The CDR3 is CAGSQESAGGTQYF. As DNA, the CDR3 is TGTGCCGGCAGCCAAGAGTCGGCGGGGGGGACCCAGTACTTC. The chain recombines TRBV4-2 with TRBJ2-5, with 8 bases matching TRBD2. This CDR3 contains 14 residues. Germline CDR1 and CDR2: LGHNA and YNFKEQ.

The V gene is TRBV11-3, the J gene TRBJ2-3, with 11 bases fitting TRBD1. Per germline, CDR1 SGHNT and CDR2 YENEEA. Trimming at V came to 5 bases and at J to 6 bases, leaving 7 bases not matched to a gene. CDR3 length: 15 amino acids. CDR3 in amino acids: CASSLGTGGMDTQYF. Written as DNA, the CDR3 is TGTGCCAGCAGCCTAGGGACAGGGGGTATGGATACGCAGTATTTT.

The rearrangement links TRBV5-5 to TRBJ2-5; D is undetermined. CDR3 length: 17 residues. CDR1 SGHKS and CDR2 YYEKEE come from the germline V gene (reference sequence). V gave up 0 bases and J gave up 3 bases, with 18 bases separating them. CDR3 residues: CASSLGGLGRPKETQYF. In DNA form, the CDR3 reads TGTGCCAGCAGCTTGGGCGGATTAGGGCGCCCCAAAGAGACCCAGTACTTC.

The gene calls are TRBV27 and TRBJ2-4, with a possible D match to TRBD1 (6 bases). Gene TRBJ2-7 matches the end of the DNA better, so the J call may be wrong. This CDR3 contains 15 residues. Per germline, CDR1 MNHEY and CDR2 SMNVEV (reference sequence). CDR3 DNA sequence: TGTGCCAGCAGTTTTGCAGGGGTTGCCTACTACGAGCAGTACTTC. It yields the protein CASSFAGVAYYEQYF.

Of note for this clonotype: A much larger clone lies a single base off, so this may be a read error. The V call is TRBV12-3 or TRBV12-4, the J call TRBJ2-4, with D hard to call. The CDR3 runs 16 residues. CDR3 sequence reads: CASSQRRPVAKNIKYF. CDR3 DNA: TGTGCCAGCAGCCAACGGCGGCCTGTAGCCAAAAACATTAAGTACTTC.

The chain joins TRBV29-1 to TRBJ2-6; D perhaps matches TRBD1 (6 bases). V lost 3 bases, J lost 0 bases, and 9 bases lay in between. The length of the CDR3 is 15 residues. The germline V gene has CDR1 SQVTM and CDR2 ANQGSEA. The CDR3 spells CSVETGGSGANVLTF. The DNA of the CDR3 is TGCAGCGTTGAGACAGGCGGCTCTGGGGCCAACGTCCTGACTTTC.

The rearrangement links TRBV5-1 to TRBJ1-6; D is uncertain. This CDR3 contains 13 residues. Trimming took 0 bases from V and 10 from J, leaving 8 bases between them. Germline V lookup: CDR1 SGHRS, CDR2 YFSETQ. The CDR3 is CASSLAGRSPLHF. DNA of the CDR3: TGCGCCAGCAGCTTGGCTGGGAGATCACCCCTCCACTTT.

This sequence joins TRBV18 and TRBJ2-5; 12 nucleotides line up with TRBD1. In germline, CDR1 is KGHSH, CDR2 LQKENI. The CDR3 has 16 amino acids. With V trimmed by 5 bases and J by 4 bases, 8 bases remained unmatched. The CDR3 DNA follows: TGTGCCAGCTCAGCGTCGGGACAGGGGGCCGGAGAGACCCAGTACTTC. Translated, it gives CASSASGQGAGETQYF.

CDR3 residues: CASSVVASFAEQYF. CDR3 DNA sequence: TGTGCCAGCAGCGTGGTAGCTAGCTTTGCTGAGCAGTACTTC. The chain has TRBV5-6 and TRBJ2-5; perhaps TRBD2 as D (5 bases). In germline, CDR1 is SGHDT, CDR2 YYEEEE. The CDR3 length is 14 residues. The V end lost 4 bases, the J end lost 11 bases, and 21 bases lay between the germline ends.

The chain uses TRBV7-9 and TRBJ1-5; 11 bases align to TRBD1. The CDR3 has 16 amino acids. Germline CDR1 is SEHNR and CDR2 is FQNEAQ (reference sequence). V was clipped by 5 bases and J by 5 bases; unmatched bases: 8. The CDR3 coding sequence is TGTGCCAGCAGCCCACAAGGACAGGGGGCCCATCAGCCCCAGCATTTT. Its protein product is CASSPQGQGAHQPQHF. The whole variable domain, filled in from reference TRBV7-9 and TRBJ1-5, reads DTGVSQNPRHKITKRGQNVTFRCDPISEHNRLYWYRQTLGQGPEFLTYFQNEAQLEKSRLLSDRFSAERPKGSFSTLEIQRTEQGDSAMYLCASSPQGQGAHQPQHFGDGTRLSIL.

The chain uses TRBV20-1 and TRBJ1-2; perhaps TRBD1 as D (5 bases). The CDR3 is 12 residues long. Germline CDR1 DFQATT, CDR2 SNEGSKA (reference sequence). V was shortened by 3 bases and J by 3 bases, with 8 bases between the two germline ends. CDR3 DNA: TGCAGTGCTAGGGACATAGACTATGGCTACACCTTC. This codes for CSARDIDYGYTF.

This clonotype came up a few times. V and J are TRBV20-1 and TRBJ2-7; no clear D gene. The V end lost 0 bases, the J end lost 0 bases, and 9 bases lay between the germline ends. Germline CDR1 DFQATT, CDR2 SNEGSKA (reference sequence). There are 14 residues in the CDR3. CDR3 sequence: CSARDRHGSYEQYF. The CDR3 coding sequence is TGCAGTGCTAGAGATCGACACGGCTCCTACGAGCAGTACTTC.

J is TRBJ2-7 and V is TRBV5-4, with 7 bases lining up with TRBD1. The germline CDR1 and CDR2 sequences are SGHNT and YYREEE (reference sequence). V trimming: 4 bases; J trimming: 5 bases; junction bases outside the gene matches: 9. This CDR3 is built from 14 residues. The CDR3 nucleotides are TGTGCCAGCAGCCCGACAGGGAGTCGGAACGAGCAGTACTTC. Protein: CASSPTGSRNEQYF.

The chain employs TRBV29-1 and TRBJ2-1, with TRBD2 identical over 15 bases. The CDR3 extends over 17 amino acids. Unmatched junction bases numbered 11, after V lost 5 bases and J lost 6 bases. CDR1 and CDR2 from the germline V gene are SQVTM and ANQGSEA. The CDR3 nucleotides are TGCAGCGTTACTGGGACTAGCGGGGGGAACCCGGGCAATGAGCAGTTCTTC. It translates to CSVTGTSGGNPGNEQFF.

The chain links TRBV3-1 to TRBJ2-5; D is possibly TRBD1 or TRBD2 (5 bases each). CDR1 and CDR2 from the germline V gene are LGHDT and YNNKEL (reference sequence). The CDR3 runs 14 residues. The V end lost 4 bases, the J end lost 2 bases, and 11 bases lay between the germline ends. Written as DNA, the CDR3 is TGTGCCAGCAGCCTCGTGGGACCTCAAGAGACCCAGTACTTC. Protein: CASSLVGPQETQYF.

Notes on this clonotype: The junction departs from the called germline gene at one end, perhaps through a read error. This chain uses TRBV20-1 with TRBJ1-4; 7 positions agree with TRBD1. The CDR3 length is 15 residues. Germline loops: CDR1 DFQATT, CDR2 SNEGSKA (reference sequence). The CDR3, as DNA: TGCAGTGCTCCCCCCGGCGACAGGGCAGGAGAAAGACTGTTTTTT. It translates to CSAPPGDRAGERLFF.

The chain employs TRBV20-1 and TRBJ2-1, with D possibly TRBD1 on 6 matching bases. The CDR3 sequence is 12 residues long. Germline CDR1 reads DFQATT; CDR2 reads SNEGSKA (reference sequence). V lost 7 bases and J 6 bases, leaving 13 bases between the germline ends. The CDR3, as DNA: TGCAGTGTTCAGGGGTTCAGCAATGAGCAGTTCTTC. This encodes CSVQGFSNEQFF.

The J gene is TRBJ2-6, the V gene TRBV28; D gene ambiguous. Trimming stripped 5 bases from V and 0 bases from J, with 8 bases between. Germline V gene lookup returns CDR1 MDHEN and CDR2 SYDVKM. CDR3 length: 15 amino acids. CDR3 sequence reads: CASSPGYSGANVLTF. The CDR3 DNA follows: TGTGCCAGCAGTCCCGGGTACTCTGGGGCCAACGTCCTGACTTTC.

The V call is TRBV27, the J call TRBJ2-4, with D unclear. The V and J ends lost 5 bases and 13 bases respectively, with 18 bases between them. The CDR3 is made up of 13 amino acids. Germline CDR1 is MNHEY and CDR2 is SMNVEV (reference sequence). The CDR3 here is CASSPSLGSEQYF. CDR3 nucleotide sequence: TGTGCCAGCAGTCCGTCTTTGGGGTCGGAGCAGTACTTC.